This T cell receptor (beta chain) comes out of a study of blood T cell repertoires in COVID-19. The CDR3 is 14 amino acids. The germline gives CDR1 MNHEY, CDR2 SVGAGI. Unmatched junction bases numbered 8, after V lost 6 bases and J lost 7 bases. This clone showed up just once. This table comes from immunoSEQ multiplex PCR, and its TCRdb copy is limited to in-frame clones, with some not included. The sample contains 250,000 to 350,000 clones, around 90% of which appear only once. V and J are TRBV6-5 and TRBJ1-1; 10 bases align to TRBD1. Sequencing used peripheral blood. This clonotype originated in a man aged 18 to 30 with active or convalescent COVID-19. CDR3 in amino acids: CASSADRGFSEAFF. In DNA, the CDR3 is TGTGCCAGCAGCGCGGACAGGGGGTTCAGTGAAGCTTTCTTT.